This T cell receptor (beta chain) comes out of a study of cytomegalovirus exposure and HLA in healthy donors. Turning to the study itself: Earlier sequencing of about 179 million T cells yielded approximately 120 million unique TCR beta sequences.

Study observations and caveats: Immune exposure information available was restricted to CMV serostatus.

13 Jbeta primers and 60 Vbeta primers were used for the PCR. Here immunoSEQ multiplex PCR was the method, and the copy in TCRdb shows in-frame clones only, minus some. The sample lists 150,000 to 200,000 clones, about 65% occurring once. This clone is a singleton in its sample. The antigen is unknown. With V trimmed by 4 bases and J by 8 bases, 12 bases remained unmatched. Per the germline V gene, CDR1 is SGHNT and CDR2 is YYREEE (reference sequence). The CDR3 consists of 16 residues. The rearrangement links TRBV5-4 to TRBJ1-6; 7 bases agree with TRBD1. The sample was PBMCs. The source of this sequence is a man aged 35-49 years in good health and CMV-seropositive. This chain's CDR3 is CASSAGGGGFYSPLHF. In nucleotides, the CDR3 is TGTGCCAGCAGCGCCGGTGGAGGGGGCTTTTATTCACCCCTCCACTTT.